This TCR beta chain was captured by sequencing in a study of T cell responses to AZD1222 COVID-19 vaccine (dated by TCRdb to the early 2020s). Regarding the study in general: TCR sequencing was performed for approximately 240 trial participants, of whom around 200 were given two doses of AZD1222 and 26 were given two doses of MenACWY control vaccine. Trial participants were enrolled by age into 18-55, 56-69 and 70-plus year subgroups, with roughly 150, 30 and 60 TCR-sequenced participants respectively. Findings and caveats that apply to the study as a whole: After two AZD1222 doses, spike-specific TCR breadth and depth were significantly higher than at day 0 and than in MenACWY recipients. Reportedly, close to half of the unique spike-specific TCRs recognized epitopes lying outside the regions that are mutated in the B.1.351 and B.1.1.7 variants. Vaccine-associated CD4 TCRs spanned the whole spike protein, with dominant responses in regions 160-218 and 743-854. Most participants were white British and females outnumbered males, and the authors suggested that clonal diversity may have been underestimated. No day 14 peak-response samples were available, so repertoires were characterized only after the peak T cell response. Conclusions about previously exposed vaccinees were limited because only six AZD1222 recipients were SARS-CoV-2 seropositive at baseline. In the small 56-69-year group, the increase in depth fell short of significance, most likely because of low power.

The time point tag for this specimen amounts to: about 28 days (+/-7) after the second vaccine dose. AZD1222 recipients given second doses at about 4 weeks or at about 12 weeks were pooled, since spike-specific TCR depth and breadth were not found to differ between the two schedules. Vaccinee samples came from UK trials COV001 and COV002, including a single-blind randomized controlled phase 2/3 trial of AZD1222 (ChAdOx1 nCoV-19) in healthy adults. For TCRbeta chain sequencing, PBMC samples from trial participants were taken at day 0 and at day 28 after the second dose. The CDR3 regions of human TCRbeta chains were analyzed by immunosequencing. The study's processing was this. Repertoire TCRs were matched against a reference library of SARS-CoV-2-specific TCRs generated with the MIRA antigen-specificity platform. Breadth was defined as the fraction of unique TCRs that were SARS-CoV-2-associated. Depth was defined as the fraction of total T cells that were SARS-CoV-2-associated. Using the MIRA data, every spike-specific TCR was mapped to the spike region that the TCR reacted to and assigned to either a CD4 or a CD8 class. Log10-transformed breadth and depth values were compared by one-way ANOVA with Sidak's multiple comparisons tests. Held by TCRdb, this immuneACCESS table contains in-frame sequences only and omits some clones. Under half of the omission traces to an unresolved V gene where checked; the cause of the rest is unknown. V and J calls and clone size are as listed in that table; D and trimming were resolved from the DNA. Within this sample are 150,000 or so clones, with 90% of them counted one time only. The ten most abundant clones make up less than 6.5% of the sample.

In the case of this clone: Its antigen has not been determined. No much larger clone exists at a distance of one base, and base qualities are not known.

Per the germline V gene (reference sequence), SEHNR is the CDR1 and FQNEAQ is the CDR2. Trimming removed 4 bases from V and 1 base from J; the gene matches leave 10 bases unexplained. The CDR3 numbers 17 residues from cysteine through phenylalanine. Only the CDR3 DNA is retained, 51 bases long and in frame from the first base. This clonotype was obtained from an adult who received the AZD1222 COVID-19 vaccine. Sequenced material: peripheral blood, taken 28 days after the second AZD1222 dose. The chain joins TRBV7-9 to TRBJ2-1; TRBD2 lines up with 7 middle nucleotides. The CDR3 protein: CASSYLAGVGSYNEQFF. The nucleotides read TGTGCCAGCAGCTATTTAGCGGGCGTGGGGTCCTACAATGAGCAGTTCTTC.